These 7 T cell receptor beta chains were sequenced from one sample in a study of cytomegalovirus exposure and HLA in healthy donors. PCR employed 60 Vbeta and 13 Jbeta primers. Using immunoSEQ multiplex PCR, the repertoire was profiled, and TCRdb retains in-frame clones only, with some absent. This table lists 100,000 to 150,000 clones. The sample taken for sequencing was PBMCs. These receptors were taken from a man aged 40-50 years in good health and CMV-seronegative.

The chain couples TRBV5-6 to TRBJ1-1; D is unclear. The CDR3 runs 13 residues. V lost 1 base, J lost 5 bases, and 9 bases lay in between. Germline CDR1 SGHDT, CDR2 YYEEEE. CDR3 bases: TGTGCCAGCAGCTTGCCGGGGTGGACTGAAGCTTTCTTT. Protein: CASSLPGWTEAFF.

The chain carries TRBV7-3 and TRBJ2-2; 11 bases map to TRBD2. The V gene's germline CDR1 is SGHTA and CDR2 FQGTGA. Germline trimming cut 6 bases from V and 5 bases from J; bases unmatched to any gene: 5. This CDR3 contains 15 residues. In DNA form, the CDR3 reads TGTGCCAGCAGTATCGGGACTAGCGGAACCGGGGAGCTGTTTTTT. This codes for CASSIGTSGTGELFF.

The gene calls are TRBV7-9 and TRBJ1-2; perhaps TRBD1 as D (5 bases). The V end was cut by 3 bases, the J end by 8 bases, with 13 bases between. The CDR3 spans 13 residues. The germline V gene encodes CDR1 SEHNR and CDR2 FQNEAQ (reference sequence). CDR3: CASSFQGFLGYTF. The DNA of the CDR3 is TGTGCCAGCAGCTTCCAGGGATTCCTAGGCTACACCTTC.

The genes are TRBV7-8 and TRBJ2-5; 7 nucleotides align to TRBD2. Losses at the gene ends were 8 bases for V and 4 bases for J; bases not matched to a gene: 13. This CDR3 has 15 amino acids. Looked up from germline, CDR1 is SGHVS and CDR2 is FQNEAQ. This CDR3 is CASSRTRSTRETQYF. CDR3 bases: TGTGCCAGCTCGCGGACTAGGTCAACCCGAGAGACCCAGTACTTC.

The chain joins TRBV7-6 to TRBJ2-7; 7 positions agree with TRBD2. The J segment lost 3 bases and the V segment lost 4 bases, leaving 9 bases of the junction unmatched. Per the germline V gene, CDR1 is SGHVS and CDR2 is FNYEAQ. This CDR3 region has 15 residues. CDR3 region: CASSSWTSLSYEQYF. The CDR3 region has the DNA TGTGCCAGCAGCTCCTGGACTAGTCTAAGCTACGAGCAGTACTTC.

The rearrangement uses TRBV5-4 and TRBJ2-5; 8 bases fit TRBD1. After removal of 3 bases from V and 5 bases from J, the junction contained 12 bases not matched to a gene. Germline lookup yields CDR1 SGHNT and CDR2 YYREEE (reference sequence). The CDR3 has 16 amino acids. The DNA for the CDR3 is TGTGCCAGCAGCTCCGAACGGCCATACAGGGGGGAGACCCAGTACTTC. It codes for CASSSERPYRGETQYF.

V gene TRBV29-1 combines with J gene TRBJ2-5; 7 bases are a match to TRBD1. Looked up from germline, CDR1 is SQVTM and CDR2 is ANQGSEA. CDR3 size: 14 residues. J was trimmed by 4 bases and V by 1 base; bases with no gene match: 6. Here the CDR3 reads CSVEVGTAVETQYF. DNA of the CDR3: TGCAGCGTTGAAGTCGGGACAGCGGTAGAGACCCAGTACTTC.